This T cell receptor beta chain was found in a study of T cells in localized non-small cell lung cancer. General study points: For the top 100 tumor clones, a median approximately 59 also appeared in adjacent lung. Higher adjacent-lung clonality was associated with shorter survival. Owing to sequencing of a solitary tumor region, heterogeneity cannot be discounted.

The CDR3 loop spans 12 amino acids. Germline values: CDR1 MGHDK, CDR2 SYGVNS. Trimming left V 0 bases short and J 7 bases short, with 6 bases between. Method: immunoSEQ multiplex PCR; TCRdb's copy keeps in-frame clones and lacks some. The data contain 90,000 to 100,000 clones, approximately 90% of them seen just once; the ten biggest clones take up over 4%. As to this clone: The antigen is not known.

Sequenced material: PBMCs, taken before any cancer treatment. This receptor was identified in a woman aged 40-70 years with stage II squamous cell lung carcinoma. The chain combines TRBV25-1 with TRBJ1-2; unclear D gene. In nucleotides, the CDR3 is TGTGCCAGCAGTGAATACGGATTTGGCTACACCTTC. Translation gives CASSEYGFGYTF.